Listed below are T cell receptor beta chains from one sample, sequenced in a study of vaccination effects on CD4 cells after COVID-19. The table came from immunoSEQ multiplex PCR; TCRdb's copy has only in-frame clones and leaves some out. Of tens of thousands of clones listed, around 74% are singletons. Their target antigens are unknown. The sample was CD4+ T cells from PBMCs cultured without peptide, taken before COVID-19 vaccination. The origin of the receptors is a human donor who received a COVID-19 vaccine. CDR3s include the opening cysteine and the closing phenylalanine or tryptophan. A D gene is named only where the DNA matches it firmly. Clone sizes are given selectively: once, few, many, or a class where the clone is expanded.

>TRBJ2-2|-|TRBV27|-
CASSPQPYYTGELFF
TGTGCCAGCAGTCCCCAGCCCTATTACACCGGGGAGCTGTTTTTT
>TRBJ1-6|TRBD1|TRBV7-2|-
CASSPGQGVSPLHF
TGTGCCAGCAGCCCTGGACAGGGGGTGTCACCCCTCCACTTT
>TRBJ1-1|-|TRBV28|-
CASSLPLGREAFF
TGTGCCAGCAGTTTACCCTTAGGACGAGAAGCTTTCTTT
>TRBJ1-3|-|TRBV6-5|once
CASRGSGNTIYF
TGTGCCAGCAGAGGGTCTGGAAACACCATATATTTT
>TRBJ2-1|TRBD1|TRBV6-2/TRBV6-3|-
CASSRQGLGEQFF
TGTGCCAGCAGTAGACAGGGGTTAGGTGAGCAGTTCTTC
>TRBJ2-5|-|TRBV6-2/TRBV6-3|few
CASSRQETQYF
TGTGCCAGCAGTCGACAAGAGACCCAGTACTTC
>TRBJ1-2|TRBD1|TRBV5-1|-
CASSLGQGGTNYGYTF
TGCGCCAGCAGCTTGGGACAGGGGGGGACTAACTATGGCTACACCTTC
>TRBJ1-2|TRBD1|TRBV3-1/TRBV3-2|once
CASSQRQGAGYTF
TGTGCCAGCAGCCAACGTCAGGGGGCTGGCTACACCTTC
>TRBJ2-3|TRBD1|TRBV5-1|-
CASSLAGTDTDTQYF
TGCGCCAGCAGCTTGGCGGGGACAGACACAGATACGCAGTATTTT
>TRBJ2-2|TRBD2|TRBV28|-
CASSFGLQKREGRNTGELFF
TGTGCCAGCAGTTTCGGATTACAAAAGCGGGAGGGCCGGAACACCGGGGAGCTGTTTTTT
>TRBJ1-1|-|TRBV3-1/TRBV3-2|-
CASSLKGVPEAFF
TGTGCCAGCAGCCTTAAGGGAGTCCCTGAAGCTTTCTTT
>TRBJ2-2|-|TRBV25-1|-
CASSARSGGAGELFF
TGTGCCAGCAGTGCTAGAAGCGGCGGGGCCGGGGAGCTGTTTTTT
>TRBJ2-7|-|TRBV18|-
CASSPADAYEQYF
TGTGCCAGCTCACCCGCAGATGCCTACGAGCAGTACTTC
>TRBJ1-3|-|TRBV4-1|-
CASSQEMGSGNTIYF
TGCGCCAGCAGCCAAGAAATGGGTTCTGGAAACACCATATATTTT
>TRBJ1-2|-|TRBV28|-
CASSLNRPNYGYTF
TGTGCCAGCAGTTTAAACAGGCCCAACTATGGCTACACCTTC
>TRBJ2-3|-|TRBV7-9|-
CASSLGLVVAGTQYF
TGTGCCAGCAGCTTAGGGTTAGTGGTGGCGGGTACGCAGTATTTT
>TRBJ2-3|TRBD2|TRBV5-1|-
CASSLAGGGDTQYF
TGCGCCAGCAGCTTAGCGGGGGGTGGAGATACGCAGTATTTT
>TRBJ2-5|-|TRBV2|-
CASTLGTQRQTQYF
TGTGCCAGCACCCTCGGGACCCAGAGGCAGACCCAGTACTTC
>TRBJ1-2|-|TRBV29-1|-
CSVSRGPNYGYTF
TGCAGCGTCTCCAGGGGCCCGAACTATGGCTACACCTTC
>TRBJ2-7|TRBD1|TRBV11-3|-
CASSSFSGTGDSYEQYF
TGTGCCAGCAGCTCGTTTTCCGGGACAGGGGACTCCTACGAGCAGTACTTC
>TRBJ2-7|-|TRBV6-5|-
CASTNTGTSYEQYF
TGTGCCAGCACAAACACCGGGACATCCTACGAGCAGTACTTC
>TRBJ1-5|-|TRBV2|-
CASSERGIGQPQHF
TGTGCCAGCAGTGAAAGGGGCATTGGTCAGCCCCAGCATTTT
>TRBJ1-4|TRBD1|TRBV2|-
CASMGTDRGGEKLFF
TGTGCCAGCATGGGGACGGACAGGGGAGGTGAAAAACTGTTTTTT
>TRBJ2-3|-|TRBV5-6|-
CASSLGPGKVTDTQYF
TGTGCCAGCAGCTTGGGTCCGGGTAAGGTCACAGATACGCAGTATTTT
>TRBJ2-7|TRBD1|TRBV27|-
CASSLGRGSYEQYF
TGTGCCAGCAGTTTAGGCAGGGGGAGCTACGAGCAGTACTTC
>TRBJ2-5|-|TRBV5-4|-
CASRQARKETQYF
TGTGCCAGCAGACAGGCCAGAAAAGAGACCCAGTACTTC
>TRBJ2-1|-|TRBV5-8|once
CASSRRMDGWIAYNEQFF
TGTGCCAGCAGCCGGCGAATGGACGGCTGGATTGCGTACAATGAGCAGTTCTTC
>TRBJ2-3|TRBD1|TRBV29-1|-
CSVAQQGTGTQYF
TGCAGCGTTGCACAACAGGGGACAGGTACGCAGTATTTT
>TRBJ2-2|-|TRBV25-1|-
CASSERELAYTGELFF
TGTGCCAGCAGTGAACGTGAACTAGCTTACACCGGGGAGCTGTTTTTT
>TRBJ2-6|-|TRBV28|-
CASRTGQLSGANVLTF
TGTGCCAGCAGAACAGGACAACTCTCTGGGGCCAACGTCCTGACTTTC
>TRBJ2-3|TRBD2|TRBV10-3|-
CAISMTSGEVDTQYF
TGTGCCATCAGTATGACTAGCGGGGAGGTGGATACGCAGTATTTT
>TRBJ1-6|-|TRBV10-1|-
CASTKSPGFGSPLHF
TGCGCCAGCACGAAATCGCCGGGGTTCGGCTCACCCCTCCACTTT
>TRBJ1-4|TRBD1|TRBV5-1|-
CASSFDRGRGEKLFF
TGCGCCAGCAGCTTCGACAGGGGGCGGGGTGAAAAACTGTTTTTT
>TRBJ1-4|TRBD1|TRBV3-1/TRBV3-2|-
CASSQRATGNREKLFF
TGTGCCAGCAGCCAACGTGCGACAGGGAATAGAGAAAAACTGTTTTTT
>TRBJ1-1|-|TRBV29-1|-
CSVGTEAFF
TGCAGCGTTGGCACTGAAGCTTTCTTT
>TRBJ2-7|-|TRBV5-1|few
CASSLGGGTPLAYEQYF
TGCGCCAGCAGCTTGGGGGGCGGGACTCCACTCGCCTACGAGCAGTACTTC
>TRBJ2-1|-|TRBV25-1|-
CASSESQKHEQFF
TGTGCCAGCAGTGAATCTCAGAAACATGAGCAGTTCTTC
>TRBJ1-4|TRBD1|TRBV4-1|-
CASSQDGTGGRTNEKLFF
TGCGCCAGCAGCCAAGATGGGACAGGGGGGAGAACTAATGAAAAACTGTTTTTT
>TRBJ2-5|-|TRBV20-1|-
CSARRETQYF
TGCAGTGCTAGACGCGAGACCCAGTACTTC
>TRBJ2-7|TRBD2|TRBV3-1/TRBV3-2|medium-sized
CASSRKAPGLAGASYEQYF
TGTGCCAGCAGCCGCAAAGCTCCGGGACTAGCGGGAGCCTCCTACGAGCAGTACTTC
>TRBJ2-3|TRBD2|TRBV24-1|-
CATSDPLAGGPGDTQYF
TGTGCCACCAGTGATCCCTTAGCGGGAGGGCCCGGAGATACGCAGTATTTT
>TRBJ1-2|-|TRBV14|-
CASSPFQGTYGYTF
TGTGCCAGCAGCCCTTTCCAGGGTACCTATGGCTACACCTTC
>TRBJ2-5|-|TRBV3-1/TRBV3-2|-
CASSQVAGETQYF
TGTGCCAGCAGCCAAGTGGCGGGTGAGACCCAGTACTTC
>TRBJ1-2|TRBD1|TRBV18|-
CASSQRTGGDGYTF
TGTGCCAGCTCACAACGGACAGGAGGGGATGGCTACACCTTC